These 30 T cell receptor beta chains were sequenced from one sample in a study of human T cells and chemical hapten exposure. MiXCR, applied by TCRdb to the RACE reads, yields one record per CDR3 protein. The sample contains some 180,000 distinct CDR3 sequences, under 25% of which appear only once. As to time point: patch test 1, 2 weeks after DPC sensitization. Specified treatment: therapeutic diphenylcyclopropenone sensitization with weekly scalp DPC. Sample: whole blood, taken in connection with sensitization to the hapten diphenylcyclopropenone (DPC). These receptors came from a woman in her forties or fifties with alopecia areata. Some clones in this sample may be carry-over from other donors' samples.

This clonotype was counted ten times or more. The J gene is TRBJ2-6, the V gene TRBV3-1, with TRBD1 as a possible D gene (6 bases). V lost 4 bases and J lost 0, with 19 bases in between. The CDR3 is made up of 19 amino acids. Germline CDR1 reads LGHDT; CDR2 reads YNNKEL (reference sequence). CDR3 sequence reads: CASSLLIRDTPSGANVLTF. The CDR3 DNA reads as TGTGCCAGCAGCCTTCTCATCCGGGACACTCCCTCTGGGGCCAACGTCCTGACTTTC. The full variable domain, with the rest looked up from reference TRBV3-1 and TRBJ2-6, is DTAVSQTPKYLVTQMGNDKSIKCEQNLGHDTMYWYKQDSKKFLKIMFSYNNKELIINETVPNRFSPKSPDKAHLNLHINSLELGDSAVYFCASSLLIRDTPSGANVLTFGAGSRLTVL.

This clonotype was counted only a few times. J is TRBJ2-5 and V is TRBV2; no firm D call. Looked up from germline, CDR1 is SNHLY and CDR2 is FYNNEI. V lost 5 bases and J 1 base, leaving 5 bases between the germline ends. The CDR3 contains 12 residues. For the CDR3, the DNA is TGTGCCAGCAGTATGACCCAAGAGACCCAGTACTTC. Its translation: CASSMTQETQYF.

This chain joins TRBV7-2 and TRBJ2-1; D unresolved. Germline lookup yields CDR1 SGHTA and CDR2 FQGNSA. The CDR3 is 16 amino acids. V lost 4 bases and J 4 bases, leaving 17 bases between the germline ends. The CDR3 bases are TGTGCCAGCAGCTCTCAAGGGCAGGTACTTTACAATGAGCAGTTCTTC. Translation: CASSSQGQVLYNEQFF. The variable domain in full, completed from reference TRBV7-2 and TRBJ2-1, reads GAGVSQSPSNKVTEKGKDVELRCDPISGHTALYWYRQSLGQGLEFLIYFQGNSAPDKSGLPSDRFSAERTGGSVSTLTIQRTQQEDSAVYLCASSSQGQVLYNEQFFGPGTRLTVL.

The table lists this clonotype with a few counts. The CDR3 region is CSVEEGGNQPQHF. CDR3 sequence (DNA): TGCAGCGTTGAAGAAGGGGGCAATCAGCCCCAGCATTTT. The chain is built from TRBV29-1 and TRBJ1-5; D is perhaps TRBD1 (5 bases). Germline V CDR1 and CDR2: SQVTM, ANQGSEA. Trimming pared 0 bases from V and 2 bases from J, leaving 5 bases between. The CDR3 is made up of 13 amino acids.

This clonotype has a handful of counts. This chain joins TRBV20-1 and TRBJ2-3, with a weak D call TRBD2 (6 bases). There are 13 residues in the CDR3. V was pared by 1 base and J by 2 bases, with 7 bases between. Germline V gene sequence: CDR1 DFQATT, CDR2 SNEGSKA (reference sequence). This chain's CDR3 is CSARGGNTDTQYF. DNA of the CDR3: TGCAGTGCTAGAGGCGGGAACACAGATACGCAGTATTTT.

The chain employs TRBV6-8 and TRBJ2-7; D unresolved. Trimming stripped 2 bases from V and 0 bases from J, with 20 bases between. The CDR3 has 18 amino acids. The germline gives CDR1 MNHGY, CDR2 SAAAGT. The CDR3 reads CASSYLSRSCPTSYEQYF. The CDR3 nucleotides read TGTGCCAGCAGTTACCTCAGTCGATCCTGTCCCACCTCCTACGAGCAGTACTTC.

This clonotype was seen a single time. The rearrangement joins TRBV6-1 to TRBJ2-3; 8 bases align to TRBD2. Germline trimming cut 4 bases from V and 3 bases from J; bases unmatched to any gene: 12. The CDR3 consists of 17 residues. From germline, CDR1 is MNHNS and CDR2 SASEGT. The CDR3 DNA is TGTGCCAGCAGTGCTTTCAGGCTAGCGGGTGGAACAGATACGCAGTATTTT. This encodes CASSAFRLAGGTDTQYF.

This clonotype was observed a handful of times. The chain employs TRBV20-1 and TRBJ1-4; tentative D call: TRBD1 (5 bases). This CDR3 is built from 13 residues. V was clipped by 6 bases and J by 8 bases, with 16 bases between them. CDR1 DFQATT and CDR2 SNEGSKA come from the germline V gene (reference sequence). Here the CDR3 DNA reads TGCAGTGCCTCGGGGCCGGGACGAGAAAAACTGTTTTTT. It encodes CSASGPGREKLFF.

This chain joins TRBV28 and TRBJ1-5, with 7 bases identical to TRBD1. The junction had 4 bases not matched to a gene; V was cut back by 8 bases and J by 6 bases. Germline V CDR1 and CDR2: MDHEN, SYDVKM. The CDR3 sequence is 12 residues long. CDR3 loop: CASGYRGQPQHF. Written as DNA, the CDR3 is TGTGCCAGCGGATACAGGGGTCAGCCCCAGCATTTT.

A few counts support this clonotype. The chain couples TRBV4-2 to TRBJ2-1; TRBD2 matches at 7 bases. The germline V gene encodes CDR1 LGHNA and CDR2 YNFKEQ. The CDR3 covers 17 residues. V dropped 1 base and J dropped 6; count of bases not matched to a gene: 12. This CDR3 is CASSQGTLGGRFNEQFF. The CDR3 nucleotides read TGTGCCAGCAGCCAAGGGACGCTGGGAGGGAGATTCAATGAGCAGTTCTTC.

The chain links TRBV6-2 or TRBV6-3 to TRBJ2-7; TRBD2 matches 12 bases. The V gene end was trimmed by 6 bases and the J gene end by 6 bases; junction bases not matched to a gene: 6. CDR1 MNHEY and CDR2 SVGEGT come from the germline V gene. The CDR3 runs to 14 residues. The CDR3 region is CASSKRLAGVEQYF. Written as DNA, the CDR3 is TGTGCCAGCAGCAAAAGACTAGCGGGAGTCGAGCAGTACTTC.

This sequence joins TRBV6-2 or TRBV6-3 and TRBJ2-5; tentatively, D is TRBD2 (5 bases). Germline lookup yields CDR1 MNHEY and CDR2 SVGEGT. V was cut by 7 bases and J by 4 bases, with 10 bases left in between. The CDR3 length is 12 residues. CDR3 coding DNA: TGTGCCAGCAAGGAAGGAGGAGAGACCCAGTACTTC. Translating gives CASKEGGETQYF.

The chain links TRBV25-1 to TRBJ1-1; 7 bases fit TRBD1. The junction had 10 bases not matched to a gene; V was cut back by 3 bases and J by 3 bases. The CDR3 is 16 residues long. CDR1 is MGHDK and CDR2 is SYGVNS in the germline V gene. CDR3: CASSDDREGWDTEAFF. CDR3 nucleotide sequence: TGTGCCAGCAGTGACGACAGGGAGGGTTGGGACACTGAAGCTTTCTTT.

J is TRBJ1-1 and V is TRBV7-3; unclear D gene. The germline gives CDR1 SGHTA, CDR2 FQGTGA. CDR3 size: 13 residues. The V and J ends lost 5 bases and 2 bases respectively, with 9 bases between them. CDR3 nucleotides: TGTGCCAGCAGCCCCGGACCTAACACTGAAGCTTTCTTT. This sequence encodes CASSPGPNTEAFF.

The V gene is TRBV29-1, the J gene TRBJ1-1; possibly TRBD1 for D (5 bases). V lost 4 bases and J lost 1, with 10 bases in between. There are 13 residues in the CDR3. Germline V gene lookup returns CDR1 SQVTM and CDR2 ANQGSEA. The chain's CDR3 is CSVVGRANTEAFF. DNA of the CDR3: TGCAGCGTTGTTGGCAGGGCGAACACTGAAGCTTTCTTT.

J is TRBJ2-7 and V is TRBV20-1; D not certain. The CDR3 extends over 14 amino acids. The V gene lost 1 base and the J gene lost 0 bases, with 10 bases spanning the gap. Germline V gene data show CDR1 as DFQATT and CDR2 as SNEGSKA (reference sequence). The CDR3 DNA sequence: TGCAGTGCTAGAGTCCCAGATAGCTCCTACGAGCAGTACTTC. Protein sequence: CSARVPDSSYEQYF.

The V call is TRBV11-2, the J call TRBJ2-7; tentatively, D is TRBD1 (6 bases). Germline V gives CDR1 SGHAT, CDR2 FQNNGV. V was pared by 2 bases and J by 3 bases, with 14 bases between. CDR3 size: 15 residues. Written as DNA, the CDR3 is TGTGCCAGCAGCTTATCGGGACATAAGGTCTACGAGCAGTACTTC. Encoded protein: CASSLSGHKVYEQYF.

This clonotype was counted only a few times. The chain carries TRBV12-3 or TRBV12-4 and TRBJ1-2, with 8 positions matching TRBD1. CDR3 length equals 14 residues. The ends lost 5 bases at V and 4 bases at J; junction bases unmatched: 6. The CDR3 reads CASSSGQGPYGYTF. The CDR3, as DNA: TGTGCCAGCAGTAGCGGACAGGGACCCTATGGCTACACCTTC.

This rearrangement joins TRBV20-1 to TRBJ2-7; 7 nucleotides match TRBD1. The CDR3 has 14 residues. In germline, CDR1 is DFQATT, CDR2 SNEGSKA (reference sequence). The V segment lost 0 bases and the J segment 6 bases; nucleotides outside the gene matches: 8. The CDR3 bases are TGCAGTGCTAGAGATCTGAGGGGGCCGATCGAGCAGTACTTC. Encoded protein: CSARDLRGPIEQYF.

This chain links TRBV7-8 with TRBJ1-4; tentative D call: TRBD1 (5 bases). In germline, CDR1 is SGHVS, CDR2 FQNEAQ. Trimming stripped 4 bases from V and 5 bases from J, with 14 bases between. This CDR3 is built from 15 residues. The CDR3 region is CASSSAGTANEKLFF. The CDR3 bases are TGTGCCAGCAGCTCGGCCGGGACGGCGAATGAAAAACTGTTTTTT.

The chain links TRBV29-1 to TRBJ2-5; a possible D gene is TRBD2 (5 bases). The V and J ends lost 1 base and 7 bases respectively, with 13 bases between them. The CDR3 is 13 amino acids. The germline V gene encodes CDR1 SQVTM and CDR2 ANQGSEA. The CDR3 loop reads CSVEGTGSGTQYF. The CDR3 region has the DNA TGCAGCGTTGAAGGGACTGGTTCAGGGACCCAGTACTTC.

The rearrangement joins TRBV3-1 to TRBJ2-3; 7 positions match TRBD2. Germline-derived CDR1 and CDR2 are LGHDT and YNNKEL (reference sequence). The trim removed 3 bases at V and 0 bases at J, leaving 3 bases unmatched. This CDR3 has 15 residues. CDR3 protein: CASSHLAESTDTQYF. The CDR3 DNA follows: TGTGCCAGCAGCCACCTAGCGGAAAGCACAGATACGCAGTATTTT.

The chain joins TRBV2 to TRBJ2-5; the D is unclear. Trimming cost V 6 bases and J 4 bases, with 9 bases left between them. The CDR3 has 12 amino acids. Germline lookup yields CDR1 SNHLY and CDR2 FYNNEI. The CDR3 protein is CASRRSRETQYF. CDR3 nucleotide sequence: TGTGCCAGCAGGCGGAGCCGAGAGACCCAGTACTTC.

The V gene is TRBV11-3, the J gene TRBJ2-1; D ambiguous. Trimming shortened V by 1 base and J by 4 bases, and 8 bases separated the two germline ends. CDR3 length: 14 amino acids. Per germline, CDR1 SGHNT and CDR2 YENEEA. The CDR3 spells CASSLAPVYNEQFF. CDR3 bases: TGTGCCAGCAGCTTAGCTCCAGTGTACAATGAGCAGTTCTTC.

The chain uses TRBV29-1 and TRBJ2-7; tentative D call: TRBD1 (6 bases). V was pared by 2 bases and J by 1 base, with 9 bases between. The CDR3 sequence is 13 residues long. Germline-derived CDR1 and CDR2 are SQVTM and ANQGSEA. CDR3: CSVETGKSYEQYF. Written as DNA, the CDR3 is TGCAGCGTTGAAACAGGGAAGTCCTACGAGCAGTACTTC.

This clonotype was counted between two and nine times. The genes are TRBV12-3 or TRBV12-4 and TRBJ1-2; D is uncertain. Between the trimmed V and J ends, which lost 7 bases and 4 bases, there was a span of 10 bases. CDR3 length: 12 residues. The CDR3 region has the DNA TGTGCCAGCACCATCGACCTCTATGGCTACACCTTC. It encodes CASTIDLYGYTF.

This clonotype was picked up a small number of times. The chain carries TRBV9 and TRBJ1-4; TRBD1 matches at 7 bases. CDR1 and CDR2 from the germline V gene are SGDLS and YYNGEE. CDR3 size: 16 residues. The V gene end was trimmed by 4 bases and the J gene end by 3 bases; junction bases not matched to a gene: 9. The CDR3 here is CASSTLTGTANEKLFF. Here the CDR3 DNA reads TGTGCCAGCAGCACCCTGACCGGGACAGCTAATGAAAAACTGTTTTTT.

The table lists this clonotype with a few counts. Written as DNA, the CDR3 is TGTGCCAGCAGCTTAATTTCTGGGGGAGATACGCAGTATTTT. It yields the protein CASSLISGGDTQYF. This chain uses TRBV7-9 with TRBJ2-3; D is perhaps TRBD1 or TRBD2 (5 bases each). The CDR3 covers 14 residues. Per germline, CDR1 SEHNR and CDR2 FQNEAQ (reference sequence). Trimming stripped 2 bases from V and 5 bases from J, with 11 bases between.

This clonotype showed up just a few times. This CDR3 is CAKVGRTGELFF. The DNA of the CDR3 is TGTGCCAAGGTGGGGAGGACCGGGGAGCTGTTTTTT. The genes are TRBV19 and TRBJ2-2; tentatively, D is TRBD2 (6 bases). Trimming stripped 10 bases from V and 5 bases from J, with 11 bases between. The germline gives CDR1 LNHDA, CDR2 SQIVND (reference sequence). This CDR3 is 12 amino acids long.

V usage is TRBV20-1 and J usage is TRBJ2-1, with 7 bases that match TRBD2. CDR3 length: 17 amino acids. Germline V gene lookup returns CDR1 DFQATT and CDR2 SNEGSKA (reference sequence). Trimming at V came to 6 bases and at J to 1 base, leaving 15 bases not matched to a gene. The CDR3 DNA sequence: TGCAGTGCCGCGGATCCAGTAGCGGGCACTTCCTACAATGAGCAGTTCTTC. Translation: CSAADPVAGTSYNEQFF.